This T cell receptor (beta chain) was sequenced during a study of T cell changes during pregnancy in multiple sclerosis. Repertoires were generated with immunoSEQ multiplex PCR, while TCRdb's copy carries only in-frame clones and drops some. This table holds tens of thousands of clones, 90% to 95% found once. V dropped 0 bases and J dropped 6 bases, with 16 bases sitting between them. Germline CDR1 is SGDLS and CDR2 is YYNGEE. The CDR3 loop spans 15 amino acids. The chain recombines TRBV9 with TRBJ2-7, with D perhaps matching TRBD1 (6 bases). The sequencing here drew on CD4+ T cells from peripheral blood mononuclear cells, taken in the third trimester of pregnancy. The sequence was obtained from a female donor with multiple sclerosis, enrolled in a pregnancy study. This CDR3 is CASSVEGGWTPEQYF. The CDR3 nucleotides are TGTGCCAGCAGCGTAGAAGGGGGATGGACCCCCGAGCAGTACTTC.